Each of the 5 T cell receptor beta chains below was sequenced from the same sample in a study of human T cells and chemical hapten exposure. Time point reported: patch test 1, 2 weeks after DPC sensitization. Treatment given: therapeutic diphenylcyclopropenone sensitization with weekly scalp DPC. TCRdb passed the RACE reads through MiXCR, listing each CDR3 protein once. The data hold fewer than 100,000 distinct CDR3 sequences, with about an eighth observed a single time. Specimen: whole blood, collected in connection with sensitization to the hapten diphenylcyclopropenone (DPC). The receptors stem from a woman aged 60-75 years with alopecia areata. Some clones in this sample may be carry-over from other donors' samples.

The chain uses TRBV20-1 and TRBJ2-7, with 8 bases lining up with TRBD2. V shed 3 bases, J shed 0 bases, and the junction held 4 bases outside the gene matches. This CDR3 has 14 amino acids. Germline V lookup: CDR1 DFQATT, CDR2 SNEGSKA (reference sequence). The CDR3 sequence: CSARRRGDSYEQYF. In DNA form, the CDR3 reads TGCAGTGCTAGGCGGCGGGGGGACTCCTACGAGCAGTACTTC.

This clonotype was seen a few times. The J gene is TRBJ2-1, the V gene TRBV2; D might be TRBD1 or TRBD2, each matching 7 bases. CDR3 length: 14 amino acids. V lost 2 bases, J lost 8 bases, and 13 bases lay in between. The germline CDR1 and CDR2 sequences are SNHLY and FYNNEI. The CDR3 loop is CASSEQGGVDEQFF. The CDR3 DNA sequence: TGTGCCAGCAGTGAACAGGGGGGGGTGGATGAGCAGTTCTTC.

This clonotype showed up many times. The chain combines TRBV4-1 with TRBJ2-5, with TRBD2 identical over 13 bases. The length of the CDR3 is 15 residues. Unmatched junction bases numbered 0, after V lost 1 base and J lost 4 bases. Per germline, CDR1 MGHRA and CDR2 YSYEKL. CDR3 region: CASSQGTSGGETQYF. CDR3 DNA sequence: TGCGCCAGCAGCCAAGGGACTAGCGGGGGAGAGACCCAGTACTTC.

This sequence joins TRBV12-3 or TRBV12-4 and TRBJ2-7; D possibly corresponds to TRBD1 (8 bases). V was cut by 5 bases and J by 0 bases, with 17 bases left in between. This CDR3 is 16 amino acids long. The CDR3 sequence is CASSRRGGQDSYEQYF. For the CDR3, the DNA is TGTGCCAGCAGTCGCAGGGGGGGACAGGACTCCTACGAGCAGTACTTC.

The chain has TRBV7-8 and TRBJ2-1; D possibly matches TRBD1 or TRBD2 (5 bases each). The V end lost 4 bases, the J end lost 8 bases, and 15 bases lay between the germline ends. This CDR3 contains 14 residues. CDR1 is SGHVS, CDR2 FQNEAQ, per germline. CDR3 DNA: TGTGCCAGCAGCTCGTTAGGGAGAGGGGATGAGCAGTTCTTC. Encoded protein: CASSSLGRGDEQFF.